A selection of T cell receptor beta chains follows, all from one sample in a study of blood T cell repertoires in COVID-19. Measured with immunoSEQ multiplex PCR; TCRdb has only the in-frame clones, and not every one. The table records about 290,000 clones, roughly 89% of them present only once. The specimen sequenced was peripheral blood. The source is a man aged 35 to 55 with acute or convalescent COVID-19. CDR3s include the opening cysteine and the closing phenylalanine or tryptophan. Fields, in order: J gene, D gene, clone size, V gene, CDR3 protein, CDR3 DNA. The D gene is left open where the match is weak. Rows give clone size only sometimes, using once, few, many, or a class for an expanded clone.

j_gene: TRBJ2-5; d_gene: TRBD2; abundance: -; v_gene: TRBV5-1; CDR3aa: CASILGSGGAWETQYF; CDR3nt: TGCGCCAGCATCCTAGGAAGCGGGGGGGCCTGGGAGACCCAGTACTTC
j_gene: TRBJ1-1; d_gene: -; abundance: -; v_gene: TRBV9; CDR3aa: CASSAASGTEAFF; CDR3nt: TGTGCCAGCAGTGCGGCTTCGGGTACAGAAGCTTTCTTT
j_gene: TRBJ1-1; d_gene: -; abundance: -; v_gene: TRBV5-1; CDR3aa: CATQDSPSVNTEAFF; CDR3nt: TGCGCCACCCAGGACAGCCCATCCGTGAACACTGAAGCTTTCTTT
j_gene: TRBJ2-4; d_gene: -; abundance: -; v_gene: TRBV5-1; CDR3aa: CASSLTASTKNIQYF; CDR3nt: TGCGCCAGCAGCTTAACTGCTTCGACCAAAAACATTCAGTACTTC
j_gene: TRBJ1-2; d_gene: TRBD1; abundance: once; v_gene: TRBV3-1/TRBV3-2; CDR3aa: CASSPRTGDGYTF; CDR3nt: TGTGCCAGCAGCCCCCGGACAGGAGATGGCTACACCTTC
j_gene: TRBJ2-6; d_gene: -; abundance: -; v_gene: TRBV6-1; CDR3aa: CASSEMLASGANVLTF; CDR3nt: TGTGCCAGCAGTGAGATGCTAGCGTCTGGGGCCAACGTCCTGACTTTC
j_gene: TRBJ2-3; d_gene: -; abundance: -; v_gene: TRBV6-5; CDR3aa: CAISPRNGGTDTQYF; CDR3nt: TGTGCCATCTCTCCCCGTAACGGGGGCACAGATACGCAGTATTTT
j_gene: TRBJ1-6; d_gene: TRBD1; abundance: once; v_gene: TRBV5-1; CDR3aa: CASSLWGQGDSPLHF; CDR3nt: TGCGCCAGCAGCTTGTGGGGTCAGGGGGATTCACCCCTCCACTTT
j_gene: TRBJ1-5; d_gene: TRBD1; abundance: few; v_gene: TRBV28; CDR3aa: CASSSPTGIGSNQPQHF; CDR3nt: TGTGCCAGCAGTTCTCCGACAGGGATCGGAAGCAATCAGCCCCAGCATTTT
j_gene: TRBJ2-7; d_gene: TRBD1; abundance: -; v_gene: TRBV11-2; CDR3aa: CASSFPGTGAYEQYF; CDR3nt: TGTGCCAGCAGCTTTCCCGGGACAGGGGCCTACGAGCAGTACTTC
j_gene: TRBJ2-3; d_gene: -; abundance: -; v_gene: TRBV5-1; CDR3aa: CASSSLGGAQTDTQYF; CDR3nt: TGCGCCAGCAGCTCCCTTGGCGGGGCCCAAACAGATACGCAGTATTTT
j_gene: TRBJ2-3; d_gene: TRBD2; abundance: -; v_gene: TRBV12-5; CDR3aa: CASGLSGGRTDTQYF; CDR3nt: TGTGCTAGTGGCTTGAGCGGGGGGCGCACAGATACGCAGTATTTT
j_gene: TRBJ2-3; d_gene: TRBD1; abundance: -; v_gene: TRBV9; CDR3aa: CASSPKDRGGTDTQYF; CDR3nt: TGTGCCAGCAGCCCCAAGGACAGGGGAGGGACAGATACGCAGTATTTT
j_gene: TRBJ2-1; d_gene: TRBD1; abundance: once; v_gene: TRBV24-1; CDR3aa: CATSDLGQGKDNEQFF; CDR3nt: TGTGCCACCAGTGACCTGGGACAGGGAAAGGACAATGAGCAGTTCTTC
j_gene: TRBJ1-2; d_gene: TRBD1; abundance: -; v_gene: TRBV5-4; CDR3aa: CASSLDGQGSYTF; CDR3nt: TGTGCCAGCAGCTTGGATGGACAGGGTAGCTACACCTTC
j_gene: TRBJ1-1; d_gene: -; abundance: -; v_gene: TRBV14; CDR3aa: CASSHWGGTEAFF; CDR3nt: TGTGCCAGCAGCCACTGGGGAGGCACTGAAGCTTTCTTT
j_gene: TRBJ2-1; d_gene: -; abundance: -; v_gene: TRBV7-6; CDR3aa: CASSPYNEQFF; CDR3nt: TGTGCCAGCAGCCCATACAATGAGCAGTTCTTC
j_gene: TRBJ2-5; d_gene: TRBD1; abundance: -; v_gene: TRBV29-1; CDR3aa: CSVWGQGNPKTQYF; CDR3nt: TGCAGCGTCTGGGGACAGGGGAATCCAAAGACCCAGTACTTC
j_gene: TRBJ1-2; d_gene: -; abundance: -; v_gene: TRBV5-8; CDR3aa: CASRVRGSRNYGYTF; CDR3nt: TGTGCCAGCAGGGTTAGGGGGTCGAGGAACTATGGCTACACCTTC
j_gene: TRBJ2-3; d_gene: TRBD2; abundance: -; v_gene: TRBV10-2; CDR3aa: CASSRGGGPLDTQYF; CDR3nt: TGCGCCAGCAGTAGAGGCGGGGGGCCCCTAGATACGCAGTATTTT
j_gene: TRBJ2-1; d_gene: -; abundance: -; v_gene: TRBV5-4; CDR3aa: CASSPKGGQKFF; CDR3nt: TGTGCCAGCAGCCCGAAGGGGGGGCAGAAGTTCTTC
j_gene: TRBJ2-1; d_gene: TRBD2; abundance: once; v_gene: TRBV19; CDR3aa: CASSIASGGYNEQFF; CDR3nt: TGTGCCAGTAGTATAGCTAGCGGGGGATACAATGAGCAGTTCTTC
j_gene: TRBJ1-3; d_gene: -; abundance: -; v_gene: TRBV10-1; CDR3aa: CASSERRSGNTIYF; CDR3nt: TGCGCCAGCAGTGAAAGGAGATCTGGAAACACCATATATTTT
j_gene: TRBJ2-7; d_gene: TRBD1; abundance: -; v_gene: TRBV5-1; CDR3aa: CASRRGQQGENEQYF; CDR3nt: TGCGCCAGCCGAAGGGGGCAACAGGGGGAAAACGAGCAGTACTTC
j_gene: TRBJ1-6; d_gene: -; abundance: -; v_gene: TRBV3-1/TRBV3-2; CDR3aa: CASSYRSNSPLHF; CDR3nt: TGTGCCAGCAGTTACCGGTCTAATTCACCCCTCCACTTT
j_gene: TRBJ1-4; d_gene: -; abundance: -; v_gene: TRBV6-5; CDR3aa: CASSRGVREKLFF; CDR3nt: TGTGCCAGCAGTCGGGGGGTGAGGGAAAAACTGTTTTTT
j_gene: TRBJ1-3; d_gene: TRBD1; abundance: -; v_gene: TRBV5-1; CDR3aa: CASSITTGNSGNTIYF; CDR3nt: TGCGCCAGCAGCATAACGACAGGGAACTCTGGAAACACCATATATTTT
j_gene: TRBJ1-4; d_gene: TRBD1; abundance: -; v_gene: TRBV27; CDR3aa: CASSPGQGHSTNEKLFF; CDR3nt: TGTGCCAGCAGTCCAGGACAGGGGCACTCAACTAATGAAAAACTGTTTTTT
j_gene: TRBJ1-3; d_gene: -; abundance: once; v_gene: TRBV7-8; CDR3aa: CASRQGGLTGNTIYF; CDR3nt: TGTGCCAGCAGGCAGGGCGGCTTAACCGGAAACACCATATATTTT
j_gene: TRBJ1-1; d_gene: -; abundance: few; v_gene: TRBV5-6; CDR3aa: CASRSDSSGTEAFF; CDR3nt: TGTGCCAGCAGATCGGACAGTTCGGGCACTGAAGCTTTCTTT
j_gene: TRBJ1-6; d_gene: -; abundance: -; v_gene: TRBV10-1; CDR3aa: CAILQPYNSPLHF; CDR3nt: TGCGCCATCTTACAGCCTTATAATTCACCCCTCCACTTT
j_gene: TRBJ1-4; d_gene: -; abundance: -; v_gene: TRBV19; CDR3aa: CASSISVGLRGLFF; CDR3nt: TGTGCCAGTAGTATATCGGTGGGCCTTAGGGGACTGTTTTTT
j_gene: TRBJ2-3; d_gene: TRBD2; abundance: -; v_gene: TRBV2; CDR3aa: CASEGRGGTDTQYF; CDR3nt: TGTGCCAGTGAAGGGCGGGGGGGCACAGATACGCAGTATTTT
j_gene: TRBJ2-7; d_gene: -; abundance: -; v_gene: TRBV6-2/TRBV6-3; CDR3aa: CASSSLGTGAYEQYF; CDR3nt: TGTGCCAGCAGTTCCCTGGGGACTGGGGCATACGAGCAGTACTTC
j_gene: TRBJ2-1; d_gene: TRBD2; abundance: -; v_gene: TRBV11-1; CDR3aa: CASSSSGGSSYNEQFF; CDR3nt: TGTGCCAGCAGCTCAAGCGGGGGGAGCTCCTACAATGAGCAGTTCTTC
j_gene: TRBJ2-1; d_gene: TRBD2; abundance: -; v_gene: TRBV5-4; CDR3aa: CASSLETSGFNEQFF; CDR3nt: TGTGCCAGCAGCCTAGAAACTAGCGGGTTTAATGAGCAGTTCTTC
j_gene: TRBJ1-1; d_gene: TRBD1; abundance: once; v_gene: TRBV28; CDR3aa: CASSSTGVANTEAFF; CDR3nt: TGTGCCAGCAGCTCTACAGGGGTGGCGAACACTGAAGCTTTCTTT
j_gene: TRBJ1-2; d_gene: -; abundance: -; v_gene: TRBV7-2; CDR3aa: CASSKEWTAYGYTF; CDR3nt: TGTGCCAGCAGCAAAGAGTGGACAGCCTATGGCTACACCTTC
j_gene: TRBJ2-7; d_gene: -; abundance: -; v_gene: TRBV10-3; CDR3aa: CAISGSGASNEQYF; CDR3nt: TGTGCCATCAGTGGATCAGGGGCCTCGAACGAGCAGTACTTC
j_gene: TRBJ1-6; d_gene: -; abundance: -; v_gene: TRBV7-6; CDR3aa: CASSSEAGGNSPLHF; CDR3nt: TGTGCCAGCAGCTCAGAGGCGGGCGGCAATTCACCCCTCCACTTT
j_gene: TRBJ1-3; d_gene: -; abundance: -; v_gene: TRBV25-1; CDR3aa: CAAGVGNTIYF; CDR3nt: TGTGCCGCAGGGGTGGGAAACACCATATATTTT
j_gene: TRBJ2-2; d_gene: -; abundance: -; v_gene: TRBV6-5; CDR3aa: CASTRTNTGELFF; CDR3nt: TGTGCCAGCACTAGGACGAACACCGGGGAGCTGTTTTTT
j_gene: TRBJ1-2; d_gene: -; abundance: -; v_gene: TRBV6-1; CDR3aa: CASSDKQMANYGYTF; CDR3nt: TGTGCCAGCAGTGATAAACAGATGGCTAACTATGGCTACACCTTC
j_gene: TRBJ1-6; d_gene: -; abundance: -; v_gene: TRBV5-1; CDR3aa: CASSREGRTAYSPLHF; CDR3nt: TGCGCCAGCAGCCGAGAGGGGAGGACGGCCTATTCACCCCTCCACTTT
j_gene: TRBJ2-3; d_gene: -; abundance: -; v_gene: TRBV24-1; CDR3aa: CATSTDGTDTQYF; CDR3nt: TGTGCCACCTCTACAGACGGCACAGATACGCAGTATTTT
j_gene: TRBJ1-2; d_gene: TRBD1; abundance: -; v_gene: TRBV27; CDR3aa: CASSSRDRGPGYTF; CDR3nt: TGTGCCAGCAGTTCTCGAGACAGGGGGCCCGGCTACACCTTC
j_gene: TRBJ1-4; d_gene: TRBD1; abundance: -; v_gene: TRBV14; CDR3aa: CASSRLQGADEKLFF; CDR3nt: TGTGCCAGCAGCCGTCTACAGGGGGCAGATGAAAAACTGTTTTTT
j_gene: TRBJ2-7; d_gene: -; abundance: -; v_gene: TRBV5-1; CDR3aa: CASSLNPGGALNEQYF; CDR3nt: TGCGCCAGCAGCTTGAACCCGGGGGGCGCGTTAAACGAGCAGTACTTC
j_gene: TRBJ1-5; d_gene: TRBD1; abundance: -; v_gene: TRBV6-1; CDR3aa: CASSESQGAYQPQHF; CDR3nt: TGTGCCAGCAGTGAATCGCAGGGGGCTTATCAGCCCCAGCATTTT
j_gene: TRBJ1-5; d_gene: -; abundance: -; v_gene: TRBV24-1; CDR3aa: CATSGSGGNQPQHF; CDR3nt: TGTGCCACCAGTGGTTCAGGGGGCAATCAGCCCCAGCATTTT
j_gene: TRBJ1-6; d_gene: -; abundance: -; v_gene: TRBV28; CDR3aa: CASRNRVSSYNSPLHF; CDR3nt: TGTGCCAGCAGGAACAGGGTGAGCTCCTATAATTCACCCCTCCACTTT
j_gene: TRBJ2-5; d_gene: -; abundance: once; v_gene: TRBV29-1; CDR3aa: CSVWRSQETQYF; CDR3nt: TGCAGCGTTTGGCGGTCCCAAGAGACCCAGTACTTC
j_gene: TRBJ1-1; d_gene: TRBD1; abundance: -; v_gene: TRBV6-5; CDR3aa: CASSPPGGTEAFF; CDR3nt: TGTGCCAGCAGTCCCCCAGGGGGAACTGAAGCTTTCTTT
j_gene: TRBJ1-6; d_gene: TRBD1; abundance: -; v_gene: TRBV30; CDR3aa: CAWSPGQGASPLHF; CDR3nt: TGTGCCTGGAGCCCGGGACAGGGAGCTTCACCCCTCCACTTT
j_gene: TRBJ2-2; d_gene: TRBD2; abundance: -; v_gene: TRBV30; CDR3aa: CAWSNGGWKGELFF; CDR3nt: TGTGCCTGGAGCAACGGGGGGTGGAAGGGGGAGCTGTTTTTT
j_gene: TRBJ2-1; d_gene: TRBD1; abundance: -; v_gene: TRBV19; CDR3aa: CASKGQGSNEQFF; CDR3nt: TGTGCCAGTAAAGGACAGGGGAGCAATGAGCAGTTCTTC